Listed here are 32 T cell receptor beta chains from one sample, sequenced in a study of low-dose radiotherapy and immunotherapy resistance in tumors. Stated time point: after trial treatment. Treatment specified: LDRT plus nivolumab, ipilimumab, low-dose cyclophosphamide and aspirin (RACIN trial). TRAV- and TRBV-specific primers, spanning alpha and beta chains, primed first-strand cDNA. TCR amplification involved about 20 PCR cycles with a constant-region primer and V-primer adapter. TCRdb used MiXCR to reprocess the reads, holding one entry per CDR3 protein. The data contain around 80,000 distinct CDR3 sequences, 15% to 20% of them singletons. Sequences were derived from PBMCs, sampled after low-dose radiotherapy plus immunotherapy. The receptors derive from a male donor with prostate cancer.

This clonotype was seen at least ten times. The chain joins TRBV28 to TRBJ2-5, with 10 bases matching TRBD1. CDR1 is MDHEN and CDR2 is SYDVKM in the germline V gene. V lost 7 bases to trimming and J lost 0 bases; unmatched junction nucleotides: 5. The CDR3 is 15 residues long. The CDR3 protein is CASTRDRGYQETQYF. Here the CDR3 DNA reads TGTGCCAGCACCCGGGACAGGGGATACCAAGAGACCCAGTACTTC.

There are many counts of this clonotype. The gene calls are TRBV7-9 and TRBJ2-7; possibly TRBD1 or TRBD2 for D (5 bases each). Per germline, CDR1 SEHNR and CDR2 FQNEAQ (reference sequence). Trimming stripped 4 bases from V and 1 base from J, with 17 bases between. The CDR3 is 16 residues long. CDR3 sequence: CASSSPRGDLSYEQYF. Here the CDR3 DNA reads TGTGCCAGCAGCTCCCCTCGAGGGGACCTTTCCTACGAGCAGTACTTC.

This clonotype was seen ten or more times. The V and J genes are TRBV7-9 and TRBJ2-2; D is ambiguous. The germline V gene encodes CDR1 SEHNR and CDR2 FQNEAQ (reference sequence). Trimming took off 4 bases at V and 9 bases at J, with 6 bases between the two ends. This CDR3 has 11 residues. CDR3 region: CASSSVWELFF. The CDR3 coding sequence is TGTGCCAGCAGCTCTGTCTGGGAGCTGTTTTTT.

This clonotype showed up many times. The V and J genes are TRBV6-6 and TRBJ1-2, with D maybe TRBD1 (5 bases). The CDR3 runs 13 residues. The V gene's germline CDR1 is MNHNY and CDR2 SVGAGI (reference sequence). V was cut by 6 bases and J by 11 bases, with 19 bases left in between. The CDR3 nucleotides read TGTGCCAGCAGCGCGGACACCCGGAGTGGGTACACCTTC. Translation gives CASSADTRSGYTF.

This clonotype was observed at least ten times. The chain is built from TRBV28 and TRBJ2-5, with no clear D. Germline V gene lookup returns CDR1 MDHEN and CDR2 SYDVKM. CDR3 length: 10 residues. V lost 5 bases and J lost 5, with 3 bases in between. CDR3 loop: CASSRETQYF. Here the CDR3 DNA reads TGTGCCAGCAGTAGGGAGACCCAGTACTTC.

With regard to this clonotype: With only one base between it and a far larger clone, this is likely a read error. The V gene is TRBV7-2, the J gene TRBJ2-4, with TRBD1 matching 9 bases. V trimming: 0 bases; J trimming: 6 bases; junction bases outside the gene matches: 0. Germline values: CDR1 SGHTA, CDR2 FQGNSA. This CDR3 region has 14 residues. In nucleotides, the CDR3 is TGTGCCAGCAGCTTAGCGGGACAGGGAAACATTCAGTACTTC. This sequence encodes CASSLAGQGNIQYF. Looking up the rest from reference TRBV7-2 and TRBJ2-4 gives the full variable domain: GAGVSQSPSNKVTEKGKDVELRCDPISGHTALYWYRQSLGQGLEFLIYFQGNSAPDKSGLPSDRFSAERTGGSVSTLTIQRTQQEDSAVYLCASSLAGQGNIQYFGAGTRLSVL.

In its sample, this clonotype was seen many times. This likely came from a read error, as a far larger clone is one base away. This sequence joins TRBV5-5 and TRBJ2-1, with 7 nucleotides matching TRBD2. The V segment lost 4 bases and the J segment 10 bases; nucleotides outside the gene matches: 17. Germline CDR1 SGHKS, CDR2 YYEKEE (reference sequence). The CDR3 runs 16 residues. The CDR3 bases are TGTGCCAGCAGCCCGCTGATCGGCGGGAGCTCCTACGAGCAGTTCTTC. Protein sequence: CASSPLIGGSSYEQFF.

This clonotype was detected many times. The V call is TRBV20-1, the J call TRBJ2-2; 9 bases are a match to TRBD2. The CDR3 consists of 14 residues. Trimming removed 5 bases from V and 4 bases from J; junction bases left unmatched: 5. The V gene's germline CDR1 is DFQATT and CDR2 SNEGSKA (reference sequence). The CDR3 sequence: CSAFSGRGTGELFF. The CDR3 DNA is TGCAGTGCTTTTAGCGGGAGAGGCACCGGGGAGCTGTTTTTT.

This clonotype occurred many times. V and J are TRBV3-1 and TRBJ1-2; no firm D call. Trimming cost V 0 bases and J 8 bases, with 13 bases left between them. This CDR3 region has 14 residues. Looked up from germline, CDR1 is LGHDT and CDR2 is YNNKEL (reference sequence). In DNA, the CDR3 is TGTGCCAGCAGCCAAGAGGGGAGGCCCCAGGGCTACACCTTC. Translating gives CASSQEGRPQGYTF.

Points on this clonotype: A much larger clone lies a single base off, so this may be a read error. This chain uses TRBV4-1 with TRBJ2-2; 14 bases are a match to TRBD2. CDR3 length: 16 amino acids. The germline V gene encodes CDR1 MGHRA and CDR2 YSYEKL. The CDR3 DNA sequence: TGCTCCAGCAGCCAGGCGGGACTAGCGGGAGCCGGGGAGCTGTTTTTT. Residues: CSSSQAGLAGAGELFF.

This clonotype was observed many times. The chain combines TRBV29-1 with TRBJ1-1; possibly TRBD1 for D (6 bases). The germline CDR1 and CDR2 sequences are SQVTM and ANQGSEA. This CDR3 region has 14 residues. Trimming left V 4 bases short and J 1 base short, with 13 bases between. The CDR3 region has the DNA TGCAGCGTTGTCTCAGGGGTGGGGAACACTGAAGCTTTCTTT. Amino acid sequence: CSVVSGVGNTEAFF.

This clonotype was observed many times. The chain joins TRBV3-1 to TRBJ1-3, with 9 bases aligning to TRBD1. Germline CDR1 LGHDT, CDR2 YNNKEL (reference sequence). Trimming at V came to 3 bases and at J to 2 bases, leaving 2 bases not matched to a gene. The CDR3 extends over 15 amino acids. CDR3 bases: TGTGCCAGCAGCCACGGACAGGGGACTGGAAACACCATATATTTT. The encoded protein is CASSHGQGTGNTIYF.

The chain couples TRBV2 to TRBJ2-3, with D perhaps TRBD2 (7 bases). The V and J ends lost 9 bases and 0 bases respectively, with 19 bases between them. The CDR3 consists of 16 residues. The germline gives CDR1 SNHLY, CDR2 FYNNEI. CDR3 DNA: TGTGCCAGTGGGGCGGGGGCCAGTGCTAGCACAGATACGCAGTATTTT. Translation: CASGAGASASTDTQYF. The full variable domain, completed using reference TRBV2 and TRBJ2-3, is EPEVTQTPSHQVTQMGQEVILRCVPISNHLYFYWYRQILGQKVEFLVSFYNNEISEKSEIFDDQFSVERPDGSNFTLKIRSTKLEDSAMYFCASGAGASASTDTQYFGPGTRLTVL.

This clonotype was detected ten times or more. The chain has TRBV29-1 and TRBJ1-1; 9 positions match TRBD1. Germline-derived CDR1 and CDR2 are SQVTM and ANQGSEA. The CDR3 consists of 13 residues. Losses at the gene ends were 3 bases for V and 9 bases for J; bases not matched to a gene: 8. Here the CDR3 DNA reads TGCAGCGTTGACCCGGGACAGGGAATTAAAGCTTTCTTT. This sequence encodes CSVDPGQGIKAFF.

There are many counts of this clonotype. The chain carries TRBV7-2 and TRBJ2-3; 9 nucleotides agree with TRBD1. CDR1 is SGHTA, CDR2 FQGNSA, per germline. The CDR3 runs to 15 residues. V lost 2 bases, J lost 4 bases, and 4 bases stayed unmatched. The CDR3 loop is CASSLTGGSADTQYF. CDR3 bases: TGTGCCAGCAGCTTAACAGGGGGCTCGGCAGATACGCAGTATTTT.

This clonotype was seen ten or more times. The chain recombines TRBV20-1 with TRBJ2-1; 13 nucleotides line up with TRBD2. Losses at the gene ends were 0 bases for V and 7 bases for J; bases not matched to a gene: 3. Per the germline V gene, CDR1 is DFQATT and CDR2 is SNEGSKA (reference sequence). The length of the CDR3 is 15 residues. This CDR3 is CSAREPGLAGNEQFF. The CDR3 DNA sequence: TGCAGTGCTAGAGAACCGGGACTAGCGGGGAATGAGCAGTTCTTC.

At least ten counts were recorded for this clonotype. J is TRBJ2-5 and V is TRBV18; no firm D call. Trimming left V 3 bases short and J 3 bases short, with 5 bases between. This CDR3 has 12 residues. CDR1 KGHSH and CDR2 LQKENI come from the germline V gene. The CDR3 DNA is TGTGCCAGCTCACCGAACAAAGAGACCCAGTACTTC. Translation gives CASSPNKETQYF. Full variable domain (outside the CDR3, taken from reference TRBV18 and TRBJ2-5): NAGVMQNPRHLVRRRGQEARLRCSPMKGHSHVYWYRQLPEEGLKFMVYLQKENIIDESGMPKERFSAEFPKEGPSILRIQQVVRGDSAAYFCASSPNKETQYFGPGTRLLVL.

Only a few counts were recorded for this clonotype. CDR3 sequence (DNA): TGTGCCAGCAGTGCGGACTTAGGGGATTACTCACCCCTCCACTTT. Its protein product is CASSADLGDYSPLHF. This chain links TRBV28 with TRBJ1-6, with D possibly being TRBD1 (5 bases). Germline CDR1 is MDHEN and CDR2 is SYDVKM. V was shortened by 5 bases and J by 10 bases, with 18 bases between the two germline ends. The CDR3 has 15 residues.

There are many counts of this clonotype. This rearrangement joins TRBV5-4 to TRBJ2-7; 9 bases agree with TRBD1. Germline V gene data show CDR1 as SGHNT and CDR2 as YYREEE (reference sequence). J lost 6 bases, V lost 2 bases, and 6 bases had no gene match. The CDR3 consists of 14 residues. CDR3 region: CASSFKDRGGEQYF. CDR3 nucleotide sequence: TGTGCCAGCAGCTTTAAGGACAGGGGTGGCGAGCAGTACTTC.

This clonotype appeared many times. CDR3 residues: CASSQEVGETQYF. CDR3 DNA: TGTGCCAGCAGCCAAGAGGTAGGAGAGACCCAGTACTTC. V gene TRBV3-1 combines with J gene TRBJ2-5; D unresolved. This CDR3 spans 13 amino acids. Germline V CDR1 and CDR2: LGHDT, YNNKEL (reference sequence). The germline V and J ends were trimmed by 0 bases and 4 bases, with 6 bases remaining between them.

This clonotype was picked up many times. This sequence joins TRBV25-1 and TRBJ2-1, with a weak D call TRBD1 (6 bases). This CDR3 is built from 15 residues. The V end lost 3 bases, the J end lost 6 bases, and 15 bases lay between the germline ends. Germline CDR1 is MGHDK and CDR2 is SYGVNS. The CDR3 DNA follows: TGTGCCAGCAGTGAGGACAGAAGGACCGCCAATGAGCAGTTCTTC. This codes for CASSEDRRTANEQFF.

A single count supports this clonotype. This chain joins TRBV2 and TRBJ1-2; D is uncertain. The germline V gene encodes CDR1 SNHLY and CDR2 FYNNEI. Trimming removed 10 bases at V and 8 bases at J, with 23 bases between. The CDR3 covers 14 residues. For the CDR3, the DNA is TGTGCCACCGAGCCTCGGGTCCGAGAGTGGGGCTACACCTTC. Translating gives CATEPRVREWGYTF.

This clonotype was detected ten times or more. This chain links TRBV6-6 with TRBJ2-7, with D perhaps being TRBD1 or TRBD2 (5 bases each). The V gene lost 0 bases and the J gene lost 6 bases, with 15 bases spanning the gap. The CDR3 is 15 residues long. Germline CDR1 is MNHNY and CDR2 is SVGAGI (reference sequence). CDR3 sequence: CASSYSRGPQSEQYF. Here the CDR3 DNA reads TGTGCCAGCAGTTACTCCCGGGGACCTCAGTCCGAGCAGTACTTC.

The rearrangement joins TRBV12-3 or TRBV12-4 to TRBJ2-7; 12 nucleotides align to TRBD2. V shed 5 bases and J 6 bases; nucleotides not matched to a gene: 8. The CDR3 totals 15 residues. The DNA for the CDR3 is TGTGCCAGCAGTCCTAGCGGGAGGGCCGGATCCGAGCAGTACTTC. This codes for CASSPSGRAGSEQYF.

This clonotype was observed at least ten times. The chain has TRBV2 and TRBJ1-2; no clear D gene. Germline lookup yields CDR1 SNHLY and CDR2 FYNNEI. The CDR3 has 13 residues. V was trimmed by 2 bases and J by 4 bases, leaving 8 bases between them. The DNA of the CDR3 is TGTGCCAGCAGTGAACTACAGCGCTATGGCTACACCTTC. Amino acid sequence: CASSELQRYGYTF.

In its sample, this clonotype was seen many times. CDR3 loop: CSARKGGRQNTEAFF. CDR3 nucleotide sequence: TGCAGTGCTAGAAAGGGCGGAAGACAGAACACTGAAGCTTTCTTT. The chain is built from TRBV20-1 and TRBJ1-1, with D unresolved. Germline V CDR1 and CDR2: DFQATT, SNEGSKA (reference sequence). This CDR3 contains 15 residues. The germline V and J ends were trimmed by 2 bases and 1 base, with 14 bases remaining between them.

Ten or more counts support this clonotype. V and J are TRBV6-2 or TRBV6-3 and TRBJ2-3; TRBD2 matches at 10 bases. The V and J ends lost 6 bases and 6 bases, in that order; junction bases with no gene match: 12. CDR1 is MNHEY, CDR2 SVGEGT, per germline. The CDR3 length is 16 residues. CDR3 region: CASSPSGRILVDTQYF. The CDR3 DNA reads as TGTGCCAGCAGCCCTAGCGGGAGAATTTTGGTCGATACGCAGTATTTT.

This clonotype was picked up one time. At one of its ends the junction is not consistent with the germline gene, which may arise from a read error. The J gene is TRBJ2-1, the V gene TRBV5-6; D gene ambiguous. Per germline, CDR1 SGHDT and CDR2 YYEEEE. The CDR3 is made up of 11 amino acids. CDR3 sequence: CANSSASEQFF. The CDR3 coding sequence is TGTGCCAACAGCTCGGCCTCTGAGCAGTTCTTC.

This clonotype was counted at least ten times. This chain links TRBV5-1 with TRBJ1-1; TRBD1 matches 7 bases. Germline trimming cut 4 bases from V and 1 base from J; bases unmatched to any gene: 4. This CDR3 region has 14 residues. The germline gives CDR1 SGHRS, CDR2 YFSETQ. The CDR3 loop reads CASSPDRSNTEAFF. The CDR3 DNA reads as TGCGCCAGCAGCCCGGACAGGTCGAACACTGAAGCTTTCTTT.

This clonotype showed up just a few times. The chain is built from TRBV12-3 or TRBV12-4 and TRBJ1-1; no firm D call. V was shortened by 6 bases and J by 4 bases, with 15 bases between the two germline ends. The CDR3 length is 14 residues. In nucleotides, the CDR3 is TGTGCCAGCAGCTCCGGGGTTACGACCACTGAAGCTTTCTTT. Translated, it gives CASSSGVTTTEAFF.

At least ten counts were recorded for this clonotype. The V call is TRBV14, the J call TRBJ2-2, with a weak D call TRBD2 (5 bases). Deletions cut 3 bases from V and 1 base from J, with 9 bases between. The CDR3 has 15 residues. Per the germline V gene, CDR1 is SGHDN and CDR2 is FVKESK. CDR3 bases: TGTGCCAGCAGCCATTTTAGCGAGAACACCGGGGAGCTGTTTTTT. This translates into CASSHFSENTGELFF. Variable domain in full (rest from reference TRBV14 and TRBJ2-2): EAGVTQFPSHSVIEKGQTVTLRCDPISGHDNLYWYRRVMGKEIKFLLHFVKESKQDESGMPNNRFLAERTGGTYSTLKVQPAELEDSGVYFCASSHFSENTGELFFGEGSRLTVL.

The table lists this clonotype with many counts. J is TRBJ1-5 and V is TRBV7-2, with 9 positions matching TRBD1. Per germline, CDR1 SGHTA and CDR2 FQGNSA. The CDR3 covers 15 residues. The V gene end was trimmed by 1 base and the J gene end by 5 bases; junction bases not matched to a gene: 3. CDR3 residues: CASSLVGTGYQPQHF. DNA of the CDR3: TGTGCCAGCAGCTTAGTGGGGACAGGGTATCAGCCCCAGCATTTT.